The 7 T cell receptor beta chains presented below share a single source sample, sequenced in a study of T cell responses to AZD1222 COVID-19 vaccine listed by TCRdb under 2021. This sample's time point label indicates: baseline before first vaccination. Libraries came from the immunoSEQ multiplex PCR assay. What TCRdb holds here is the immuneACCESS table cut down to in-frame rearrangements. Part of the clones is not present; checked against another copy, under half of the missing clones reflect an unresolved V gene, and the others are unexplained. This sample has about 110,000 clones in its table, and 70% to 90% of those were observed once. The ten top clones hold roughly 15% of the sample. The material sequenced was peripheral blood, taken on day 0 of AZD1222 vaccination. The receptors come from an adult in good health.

The CDR3 region has the DNA TGTGCCACCAGCAGAGATCTGAAATCTTACTACGAGCAGTACTTC. Its translation: CATSRDLKSYYEQYF. This chain uses TRBV15 with TRBJ2-7, with unresolved D. The CDR3 runs to 15 residues. Germline V gene lookup returns CDR1 LNHNV and CDR2 YYDKDF (reference sequence). V lost 0 bases to trimming and J lost 3 bases, with 12 bases between them.

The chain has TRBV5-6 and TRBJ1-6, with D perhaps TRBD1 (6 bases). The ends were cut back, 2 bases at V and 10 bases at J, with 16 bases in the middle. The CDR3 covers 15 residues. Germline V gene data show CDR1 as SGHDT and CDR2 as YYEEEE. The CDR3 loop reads CASSFLGAVISPLHF. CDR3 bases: TGTGCCAGCAGCTTTTTGGGGGCGGTTATATCACCCCTCCACTTT. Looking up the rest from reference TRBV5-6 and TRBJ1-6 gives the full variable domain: DAGVTQSPTHLIKTRGQQVTLRCSPKSGHDTVSWYQQALGQGPQFIFQYYEEEERQRGNFPDRFSGHQFPNYSSELNVNALLLGDSALYLCASSFLGAVISPLHFGNGTRLTVT.

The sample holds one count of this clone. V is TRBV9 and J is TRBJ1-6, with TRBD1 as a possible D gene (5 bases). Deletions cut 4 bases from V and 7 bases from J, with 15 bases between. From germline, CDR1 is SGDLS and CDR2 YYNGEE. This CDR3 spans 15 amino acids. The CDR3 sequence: CASSTLQGVNSPLHF. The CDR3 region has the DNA TGTGCCAGCAGCACCCTTCAGGGCGTCAATTCACCCCTCCACTTT.

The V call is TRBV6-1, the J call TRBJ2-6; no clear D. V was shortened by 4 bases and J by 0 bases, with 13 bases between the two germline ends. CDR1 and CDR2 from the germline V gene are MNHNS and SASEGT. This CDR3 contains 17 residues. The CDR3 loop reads CASSVRTKSSGANVLTF. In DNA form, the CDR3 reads TGTGCCAGCAGTGTCAGAACGAAAAGCTCTGGGGCCAACGTCCTGACTTTC.

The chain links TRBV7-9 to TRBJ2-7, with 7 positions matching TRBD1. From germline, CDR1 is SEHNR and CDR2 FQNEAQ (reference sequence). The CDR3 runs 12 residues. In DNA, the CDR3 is TGTGCCAGCAGCTCCCATTGGGACAGAGTAGCGGTC. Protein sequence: CASSSHWDRVAV.

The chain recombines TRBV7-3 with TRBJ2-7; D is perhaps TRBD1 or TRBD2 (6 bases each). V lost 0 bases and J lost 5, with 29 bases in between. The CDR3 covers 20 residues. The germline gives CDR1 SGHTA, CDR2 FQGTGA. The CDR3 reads CASSLTFKGGLLEILDEQYV. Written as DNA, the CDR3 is TGTGCCAGCAGCTTAACGTTTAAGGGGGGACTTTTGGAGATATTAGACGAGCAGTACGTC.

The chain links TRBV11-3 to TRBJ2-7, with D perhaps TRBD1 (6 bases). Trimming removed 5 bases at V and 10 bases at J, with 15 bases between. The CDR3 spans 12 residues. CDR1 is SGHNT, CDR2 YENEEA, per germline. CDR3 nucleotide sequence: TGTGCCAGCAGCAGGGACACGACTAAACAGTACGTC. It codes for CASSRDTTKQYV.